Listed here are 16 T cell receptor beta chains from one sample, sequenced in a study of vaccination and CD4 T cells after COVID-19. The sample's treatment: 10-day PBMC culture with coronavirus spike peptide pools or control peptides (ViraFEST assay). These receptors' antigens are unknown. Sequencing of the DNA from cultured CD4+ T cells was carried out with the Oncomine TCR Beta short-read assay. Each CDR3 protein gets one entry after TCRdb re-called the PCR reads with MiXCR. This sample has 16,000 or so distinct CDR3 sequences, with 44% found just once. Specimen: CD4+ T cells from blood, cultured in vitro, collected after SARS-CoV-2 vaccination. Receptors were obtained from a human donor who had recovered from COVID-19.

By sample fraction, this clonotype is medium-sized. The rearrangement joins TRBV19 to TRBJ1-4; D not certain. Germline CDR1 reads LNHDA; CDR2 reads SQIVND (reference sequence). The V and J ends lost 9 bases and 6 bases respectively, with 20 bases between them. The CDR3 has 15 residues. The CDR3 DNA reads TGTGCCAGCAGCCGGTTGGGCCCGTTCGATGAAAAACTGTTTTTT. Translation: CASSRLGPFDEKLFF.

The chain is built from TRBV5-4 and TRBJ2-7; a possible D gene is TRBD2 (6 bases). Germline V gives CDR1 SGHNT, CDR2 YYREEE (reference sequence). This CDR3 is 16 amino acids long. V was pared by 4 bases and J by 0 bases, with 17 bases between. The chain's CDR3 is CASSRPGDRGSYEQYF. CDR3 coding DNA: TGTGCCAGCAGCCGCCCGGGGGACCGTGGCTCCTACGAGCAGTACTTC. Full variable domain (outside the CDR3, taken from reference TRBV5-4 and TRBJ2-7): ETGVTQSPTHLIKTRGQQVTLRCSSQSGHNTVSWYQQALGQGPQFIFQYYREEENGRGNFPPRFSGLQFPNYSSELNVNALELDDSALYLCASSRPGDRGSYEQYFGPGTRLTVT.

This clonotype was detected a few times. This chain links TRBV20-1 with TRBJ2-1; 7 bases fit TRBD1. This CDR3 has 14 amino acids. Germline trimming cut 6 bases from V and 6 bases from J; bases unmatched to any gene: 11. The germline V gene has CDR1 DFQATT and CDR2 SNEGSKA (reference sequence). In DNA, the CDR3 is TGCAGTGCCATACAGGGGCCCTCTGTCAATGAGCAGTTCTTC. It is translated as CSAIQGPSVNEQFF.

A few counts support this clonotype. This chain uses TRBV18 with TRBJ1-3, with D uncertain. Trimming removed 6 bases at V and 0 bases at J, with 9 bases between. Germline loops: CDR1 KGHSH, CDR2 LQKENI. CDR3 length: 14 amino acids. CDR3 nucleotides: TGTGCCAGCTCGCGATCCAACTCTGGAAACACCATATATTTT. Amino acid sequence: CASSRSNSGNTIYF.

The chain couples TRBV6-1 to TRBJ2-7; D call uncertain. The germline V and J ends were trimmed by 5 bases and 3 bases, with 14 bases remaining between them. Germline V gives CDR1 MNHNS, CDR2 SASEGT. The CDR3 consists of 14 residues. The CDR3 DNA sequence: TGTGCCAGCAGTCCACCCGGGCTAAACTACGAGCAGTACTTC. Translation: CASSPPGLNYEQYF.

In this sample, this clonotype turned up a few times. V and J are TRBV6-2 or TRBV6-3 and TRBJ2-1; 7 bases fit TRBD1. This CDR3 is built from 14 residues. The V segment lost 10 bases and the J segment 2 bases; nucleotides outside the gene matches: 8. Germline V gives CDR1 MNHEY, CDR2 SVGEGT. The CDR3: CATRWTGAYNEQFF. CDR3 nucleotide sequence: TGTGCCACCCGATGGACAGGAGCCTACAATGAGCAGTTCTTC.

This clonotype has only a few counts. The rearrangement uses TRBV20-1 and TRBJ1-5; TRBD1 is a possible D gene (6 bases). CDR1 is DFQATT and CDR2 is SNEGSKA in the germline V gene (reference sequence). The CDR3 consists of 16 residues. V was trimmed by 0 bases and J by 7 bases, leaving 19 bases between them. CDR3 nucleotides: TGCAGTGCTAGAGATCCCCGGGGGGCGAGTTACCAGCCCCAGCATTTT. Protein product: CSARDPRGASYQPQHF.

This clonotype was seen a handful of times. The chain uses TRBV7-9 and TRBJ2-2; D ambiguous. Germline V CDR1 and CDR2: SEHNR, FQNEAQ (reference sequence). This CDR3 spans 13 amino acids. The germline V and J ends were trimmed by 3 bases and 6 bases, with 8 bases remaining between them. The CDR3 coding sequence is TGTGCCAGCAGCTTGAGGAAGCCCGGGGAGCTGTTTTTT. It encodes CASSLRKPGELFF.

Of note for this clonotype: A read error may account for a junction end that differs from germline. This sequence joins TRBV19 and TRBJ1-5; D not certain. The V gene's germline CDR1 is LNHDA and CDR2 SQIVND (reference sequence). The CDR3 is 16 amino acids. The CDR3 region has the DNA TGTGCCAGTAGTATAAGTTATCTGGGAGAATTTCAGCCCCGGCATTTT. As protein: CASSISYLGEFQPRHF.

The V call is TRBV6-5, the J call TRBJ2-3, with 9 bases fitting TRBD2. The CDR3 loop spans 16 amino acids. CDR1 and CDR2 from the germline V gene are MNHEY and SVGAGI. The V and J ends lost 0 bases and 4 bases, in that order; junction bases with no gene match: 5. The CDR3, as DNA: TGTGCCAGCAGTTACTCCCGCGGGAGGGTCGCAGATACGCAGTATTTT. It encodes CASSYSRGRVADTQYF.

The J gene is TRBJ2-5, the V gene TRBV7-2, with TRBD1 identical over 8 bases. Germline values: CDR1 SGHTA, CDR2 FQGNSA. J was trimmed by 6 bases and V by 5 bases; bases with no gene match: 5. The CDR3 has 13 amino acids. The CDR3 DNA follows: TGTGCCAGCAGCGAGAACAGGGGGAAGACCCAGTACTTC. Its translation is CASSENRGKTQYF.

This clonotype was counted once. The gene calls are TRBV2 and TRBJ2-3; D ambiguous. V was trimmed by 8 bases and J by 2 bases, leaving 20 bases between them. Per the germline V gene, CDR1 is SNHLY and CDR2 is FYNNEI. The CDR3 is 16 residues long. The chain's CDR3 is CASEQGKFTPTDTQYF. The CDR3 DNA reads TGTGCCAGCGAACAAGGGAAGTTTACCCCCACAGATACGCAGTATTTT.

This clonotype was detected a few times. V is TRBV7-9 and J is TRBJ1-2; 8 bases map to TRBD1. This CDR3 region has 15 residues. The junction had 8 bases not matched to a gene; V was cut back by 1 base and J by 7 bases. Germline V gene lookup returns CDR1 SEHNR and CDR2 FQNEAQ (reference sequence). CDR3 amino acids: CASSLVQGASRGYTF. The DNA of the CDR3 is TGTGCCAGCAGCTTAGTCCAGGGGGCGTCTCGTGGCTACACCTTC.

This chain joins TRBV28 and TRBJ2-1, with 9 bases identical to TRBD2. The CDR3 is 16 amino acids. V was pared by 6 bases and J by 5 bases, with 11 bases of the junction left unmatched. Per the germline V gene, CDR1 is MDHEN and CDR2 is SYDVKM. As DNA, the CDR3 is TGTGCCAGCAGCCATAAGACTAGCGGCTTACACAATGAGCAGTTCTTC. It is translated as CASSHKTSGLHNEQFF.

The chain uses TRBV28 and TRBJ2-5; D uncertain. The V and J ends lost 3 bases and 2 bases respectively, with 7 bases between them. Germline CDR1 and CDR2: MDHEN and SYDVKM. This CDR3 region has 13 residues. The CDR3, as DNA: TGTGCCAGCAGTTTCAGTCTTCAAGAGACCCAGTACTTC. It specifies CASSFSLQETQYF. Together with reference TRBV28 and TRBJ2-5, the CDR3 gives the full variable domain: DVKVTQSSRYLVKRTGEKVFLECVQDMDHENMFWYRQDPGLGLRLIYFSYDVKMKEKGDIPEGYSVSREKKERFSLILESASTNQTSMYLCASSFSLQETQYFGPGTRLLVL.

The chain recombines TRBV29-1 with TRBJ2-5, with D possibly called TRBD1 or TRBD2 (6 bases each). The ends were cut back, 6 bases at V and 9 bases at J, with 20 bases in the middle. In germline, CDR1 is SQVTM, CDR2 ANQGSEA. The CDR3 runs to 13 residues. The CDR3 protein is CSVDGGGQEAQYF. As DNA, the CDR3 is TGCAGCGTCGATGGAGGGGGGCAGGAGGCCCAGTACTTC.